This TCR beta chain was observed in a study of blood T cell repertoires in COVID-19. Overall study: There were acute and convalescent COVID-19 samples, and they came from the United States, Italy and Spain. T cells, B-cell-depleted T cells, or PBMCs provided the cDNA or gDNA that served as material.

V trimming: 4 bases; J trimming: 2 bases; junction bases outside the gene matches: 3. CDR3 size: 15 residues. CDR1 SNHLY and CDR2 FYNNEI come from the germline V gene. In the original processing: Reference gene primer amplification gave nucleated cell count estimates. Using immunoSEQ multiplex PCR, the repertoire was profiled, and TCRdb retains in-frame clones only, with some absent. The V and J calls and clone size are taken from that table; D and trimming were inferred from the DNA. The sample yields about 77,000 clones, 70% to 75% seen once. The V gene is TRBV2, the J gene TRBJ2-2; 8 bases are shared with TRBD1. This clonotype was obtained from a man between 60 and 70 years old with acute or convalescent COVID-19. Sequenced: peripheral blood. The CDR3 sequence is CASSGDRSNTGELFF. The CDR3 DNA follows: TGTGCCAGCAGTGGGGACAGGAGTAACACCGGGGAGCTGTTTTTT.